The source of this TCR beta chain is a study of blood T cell repertoires in COVID-19. About the study: There were acute and convalescent COVID-19 samples, and they came from the United States, Italy and Spain. T cells, B-cell-depleted T cells, or PBMCs supplied cDNA or gDNA.

Original analysis: Reference gene primers were amplified, and this amplification served to estimate nucleated cell counts. TCRdb keeps only in-frame clones here, not all; method: immunoSEQ multiplex PCR. Clone size and the V and J calls come from that table; the DNA yielded D and trimming. The sample includes over 15,000 clones, approximately 92% of them seen just once. This CDR3 has 11 amino acids. With 7 bases removed from V and 3 bases from J, the gap between germline ends came to 6 bases. CDR1 LNHDA and CDR2 SQIVND come from the germline V gene (reference sequence). This chain uses TRBV19 with TRBJ1-1; D remains unclear. The clonotype originates from a man aged 55 to 70 with active COVID-19. Sequences were obtained from peripheral blood. The CDR3 is CASNAYTEAFF. CDR3 nucleotides: TGTGCCAGTAACGCGTACACTGAAGCTTTCTTT. Supplemented by reference TRBV19 and TRBJ1-1, the full variable domain reads DGGITQSPKYLFRKEGQNVTLSCEQNLNHDAMYWYRQDPGQGLRLIYYSQIVNDFQKGDIAEGYSVSREKKESFPLTVTSAQKNPTAFYLCASNAYTEAFFGQGTRLTVV.